This record covers a single TCR beta chain. Profiled with immunoSEQ multiplex PCR; TCRdb holds only in-frame clones, not every one. Of 310,000 or so clones listed, around 89% are singletons. The data stem from a study of blood T cell repertoires in COVID-19. Trimming shortened V by 7 bases and J by 0 bases, and 13 bases separated the two germline ends. From germline, CDR1 is MNHEY and CDR2 SMNVEV (reference sequence). The CDR3 covers 15 residues. The sequence was collected from a woman aged 18-30 years with acute COVID-19. The gene calls are TRBV27 and TRBJ1-5; D gene ambiguous. The sample consisted of PBMCs or T cells enriched from blood (not recorded which). CDR3 protein: CASTPSGYSNQPQHF. The CDR3 nucleotides read TGTGCCAGCACCCCCAGCGGTTATAGCAATCAGCCCCAGCATTTT.